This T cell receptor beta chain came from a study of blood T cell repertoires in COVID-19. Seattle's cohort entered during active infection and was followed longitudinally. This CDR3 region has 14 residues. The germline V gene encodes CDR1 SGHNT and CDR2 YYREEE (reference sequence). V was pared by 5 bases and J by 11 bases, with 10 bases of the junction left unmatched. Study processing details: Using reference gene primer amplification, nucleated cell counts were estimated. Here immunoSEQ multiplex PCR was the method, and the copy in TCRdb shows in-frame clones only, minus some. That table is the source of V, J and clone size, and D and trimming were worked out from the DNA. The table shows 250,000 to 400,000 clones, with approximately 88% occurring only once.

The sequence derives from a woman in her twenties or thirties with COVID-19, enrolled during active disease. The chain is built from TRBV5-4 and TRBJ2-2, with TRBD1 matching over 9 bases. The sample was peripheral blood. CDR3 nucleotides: TGTGCCAGCAGACCCGACAGGGGGAGCTTAGAGCTGTTTTTT. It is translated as CASRPDRGSLELFF.